This TCR beta chain was sequenced for a study of blood T cell repertoires in COVID-19. Study context: Acute-phase and convalescent COVID-19 samples originated in the United States, Italy and Spain. In each case, the material was cDNA or gDNA derived from T cells, B-cell-depleted T cells, or PBMCs.

V lost 2 bases and J 0 bases, leaving 13 bases between the germline ends. The CDR3 has 16 residues. Germline CDR1 reads SGHNT; CDR2 reads YENEEA. As handled by the study authors: Reference gene primer amplification gave nucleated cell count estimates. Profiling relied on immunoSEQ multiplex PCR, and the TCRdb table lists in-frame clones only, not all of them. The V and J calls and clone size were taken over from that table, and D and trimming were inferred from the DNA. Here the sample spans 15,000 to 20,000 clones, about 80% being singletons. The TCR sequence derives from a human donor in a cohort sampled during active COVID-19. This chain joins TRBV11-3 and TRBJ1-1; possible D gene TRBD1, 5 bases. Material for sequencing was peripheral blood. The CDR3 region has the DNA TGTGCCAGCAGCTTATCAAGGGGTGGACTGAACACTGAAGCTTTCTTT. Residues: CASSLSRGGLNTEAFF. The full variable domain, rest sourced from reference TRBV11-3 and TRBJ1-1, is EAGVVQSPRYKIIEKKQPVAFWCNPISGHNTLYWYLQNLGQGPELLIRYENEEAVDDSQLPKDRFSAERLKGVDSTLKIQPAELGDSAVYLCASSLSRGGLNTEAFFGQGTRLTVV.